The 9 T cell receptor beta chains reported below all come from one sample, sequenced in a study of early T cells in non-severe SARS-CoV-2 infection. MiXCR was run by TCRdb on the 5' RACE reads, yielding one entry per CDR3 protein. The table has about 61,000 distinct CDR3 sequences, 9.5% to 15% seen once. The sequences come from whole blood, collected at baseline. The origin of the receptors is an adult who was a healthcare worker with PCR-confirmed SARS-CoV-2 infection or an uninfected control (not recorded which). The donor label of this sample is uncertain.

The table lists this clonotype with a few counts. The chain uses TRBV5-5 and TRBJ2-7, with D possibly TRBD2 on 5 matching bases. The V and J ends lost 2 bases and 5 bases respectively, with 11 bases between them. Germline V CDR1 and CDR2: SGHKS, YYEKEE (reference sequence). CDR3 length: 13 residues. The DNA for the CDR3 is TGTGCCAGCAGCTTACTAGTCGTGGACGAGCAGTACGTC. This encodes CASSLLVVDEQYV.

This clonotype occurred a few times. The V and J genes are TRBV5-1 and TRBJ2-3, with 12 nucleotides matching TRBD2. The CDR3 length is 14 residues. V was pared by 9 bases and J by 7 bases, with 9 bases of the junction left unmatched. The germline V gene has CDR1 SGHRS and CDR2 YFSETQ. CDR3 in amino acids: CATAPSGGAYTQYF. The CDR3 bases are TGCGCCACCGCACCTAGCGGGGGGGCTTATACGCAGTATTTT.

This clonotype was seen only a few times. This sequence joins TRBV20-1 and TRBJ1-1, with 8 bases identical to TRBD1. Germline CDR1 reads DFQATT; CDR2 reads SNEGSKA (reference sequence). With 8 bases clipped from V and 2 bases from J, the junction kept 4 bases outside the gene matches. The CDR3 is 12 amino acids. The CDR3 protein is CSITGGNTEAFF. The CDR3 DNA sequence: TGCAGTATCACAGGGGGTAACACTGAAGCTTTCTTT.

This clonotype was counted ten times or more. J is TRBJ1-1 and V is TRBV5-1; the match to TRBD1 covers 7 bases. This CDR3 is built from 16 residues. J was trimmed by 0 bases and V by 2 bases; bases with no gene match: 7. The germline gives CDR1 SGHRS, CDR2 YFSETQ. The CDR3 region is CASSLTRQGLNTEAFF. In DNA form, the CDR3 reads TGCGCCAGCAGCTTAACCCGACAGGGTTTGAACACTGAAGCTTTCTTT.

This clonotype was found a few times. V and J are TRBV10-2 and TRBJ1-3, with 9 bases fitting TRBD1. This CDR3 spans 18 amino acids. Germline values: CDR1 WSHSY, CDR2 SAAADI. V trimming: 3 bases; J trimming: 0 bases; junction bases outside the gene matches: 9. This chain's CDR3 is CASSDQGTGGSSGNTIYF. In DNA form, the CDR3 reads TGCGCCAGCAGTGACCAGGGAACAGGGGGCTCCTCTGGAAACACCATATATTTT.

In its sample, this clonotype was seen a few times. J is TRBJ1-2 and V is TRBV4-1; a weak D match, TRBD1 (5 bases). V was clipped by 1 base and J by 7 bases, with 16 bases between them. The germline V gene has CDR1 MGHRA and CDR2 YSYEKL. This CDR3 has 15 residues. The CDR3 region has the DNA TGCGCCAGCAGCCAAGCCCGGGGACTACTCGGTGGCTACACCTTC. Amino acids: CASSQARGLLGGYTF.

This clonotype was detected many times. CDR3 in DNA: TGCGCCAGCAGCCTGCTCCCCTGGGGGCGTGATGAGCAGTTCTTC. This sequence encodes CASSLLPWGRDEQFF. The J gene is TRBJ2-1, the V gene TRBV4-1; D perhaps matches TRBD1 (6 bases). The CDR3 length is 15 residues. V was clipped by 4 bases and J by 8 bases, with 18 bases between them. The germline V gene has CDR1 MGHRA and CDR2 YSYEKL.

The table lists this clonotype with many counts. The chain couples TRBV12-3 or TRBV12-4 to TRBJ2-5, with D perhaps TRBD2 (5 bases). CDR3 length equals 15 residues. Between the trimmed V and J ends, which lost 6 bases and 1 base, there was a span of 15 bases. The CDR3 protein is CASRPSGALQETQYF. CDR3 in DNA: TGTGCCAGCAGACCGAGCGGAGCCCTCCAAGAGACCCAGTACTTC.

This clonotype has more than one count but fewer than ten. The gene calls are TRBV3-1 and TRBJ1-1; D gene unclear. Germline V gene data show CDR1 as LGHDT and CDR2 as YNNKEL (reference sequence). This CDR3 is built from 17 residues. Trimming shortened V by 1 base and J by 3 bases, and 18 bases separated the two germline ends. CDR3 nucleotides: TGTGCCAGCAGCCAAGTCCTAGTAGGCTTCGGGGACACTGAAGCTTTCTTT. Translation: CASSQVLVGFGDTEAFF.